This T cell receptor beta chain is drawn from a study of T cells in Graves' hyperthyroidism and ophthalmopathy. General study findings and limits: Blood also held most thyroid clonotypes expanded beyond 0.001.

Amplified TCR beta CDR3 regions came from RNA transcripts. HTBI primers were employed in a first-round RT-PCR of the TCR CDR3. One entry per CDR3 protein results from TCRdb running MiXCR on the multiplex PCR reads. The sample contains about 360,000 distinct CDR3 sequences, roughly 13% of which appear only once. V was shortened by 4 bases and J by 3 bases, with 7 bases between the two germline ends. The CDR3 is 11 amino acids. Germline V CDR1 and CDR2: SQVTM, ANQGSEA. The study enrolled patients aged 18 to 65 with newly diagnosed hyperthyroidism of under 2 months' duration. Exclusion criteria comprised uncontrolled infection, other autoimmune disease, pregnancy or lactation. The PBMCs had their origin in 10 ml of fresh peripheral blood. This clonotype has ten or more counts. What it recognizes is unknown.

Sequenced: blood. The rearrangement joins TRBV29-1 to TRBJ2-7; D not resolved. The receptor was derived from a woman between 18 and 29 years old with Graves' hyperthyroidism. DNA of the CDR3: TGCAGCGTTGGACAAAACTACGAGCAGTACTTC. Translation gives CSVGQNYEQYF.